A single sample gave rise to the 26 T cell receptor beta chains below, sequenced in a study of blood T cell repertoires in COVID-19. Profiled with immunoSEQ multiplex PCR; TCRdb holds only in-frame clones, not every one. In the table there are 100,000 to 110,000 clones, 88% of which are singletons. The sample was peripheral blood. The receptors were sampled from a human donor in a cohort sampled during active COVID-19.

In nucleotides, the CDR3 is TGTGCCAGCTCACCGTCAACAGATACGCAGTATTTT. Encoded protein: CASSPSTDTQYF. V is TRBV18 and J is TRBJ2-3, with unresolved D. Per the germline V gene, CDR1 is KGHSH and CDR2 is LQKENI. V was shortened by 3 bases and J by 3 bases, with 4 bases between the two germline ends. This CDR3 comprises 12 residues.

This chain links TRBV5-1 with TRBJ2-5; possible D gene TRBD1, 6 bases. With 2 bases removed from V and 1 base from J, the gap between germline ends came to 15 bases. CDR1 is SGHRS, CDR2 YFSETQ, per germline. The CDR3 has 16 residues. CDR3 region: CASSFWGRGSQETQYF. In nucleotides, the CDR3 is TGCGCCAGCAGCTTCTGGGGCAGGGGAAGCCAAGAGACCCAGTACTTC.

V is TRBV7-2 and J is TRBJ2-5; no clear D gene. Germline values: CDR1 SGHTA, CDR2 FQGNSA. CDR3 size: 13 residues. The ends were cut back, 1 base at V and 4 bases at J, with 7 bases in the middle. The CDR3 here is CASSLEARETQYF. Written as DNA, the CDR3 is TGTGCCAGCAGCTTAGAAGCGAGAGAGACCCAGTACTTC.

The chain links TRBV19 to TRBJ1-2, with D uncertain. The germline CDR1 and CDR2 sequences are LNHDA and SQIVND (reference sequence). The V end was cut by 3 bases, the J end by 2 bases, with 10 bases between. This CDR3 has 14 amino acids. CDR3: CASSIGMGNYGYTF. The CDR3 DNA sequence: TGTGCCAGTAGTATCGGGATGGGAAACTATGGCTACACCTTC.

The CDR3 DNA is TGTGCCAGCAGTTCACCCCGGCTAGCGGGGGCCCAAGAGACCCAGTACTTC. Amino acid sequence: CASSSPRLAGAQETQYF. The chain recombines TRBV28 with TRBJ2-5; 10 bases align to TRBD2. V shed 4 bases, J shed 1 base, and the junction held 9 bases outside the gene matches. The germline V gene has CDR1 MDHEN and CDR2 SYDVKM. This CDR3 region has 17 residues.

The chain is built from TRBV28 and TRBJ1-2, with 10 bases lining up with TRBD1. After removal of 2 bases from V and 8 bases from J, the junction contained 11 bases not matched to a gene. This CDR3 is 16 amino acids long. Per the germline V gene, CDR1 is MDHEN and CDR2 is SYDVKM. CDR3 residues: CASSLLFRQGARGYTF. The CDR3 bases are TGTGCCAGCAGTTTACTCTTCCGACAGGGGGCGCGGGGCTACACCTTC.

This chain connects TRBV27 to TRBJ1-1, with D tentatively TRBD1 (6 bases). This CDR3 spans 16 amino acids. Germline CDR1 MNHEY, CDR2 SMNVEV (reference sequence). V lost 6 bases to trimming and J lost 3 bases, with 20 bases between them. CDR3 nucleotide sequence: TGTGCCAGCAGGCCAGGGGTCCTCCTCGGTTACACTGAAGCTTTCTTT. It is translated as CASRPGVLLGYTEAFF.

V is TRBV29-1 and J is TRBJ2-7; perhaps TRBD2 as D (6 bases). The CDR3 has 17 residues. Trimming took off 4 bases at V and 0 bases at J, with 22 bases between the two ends. Germline V CDR1 and CDR2: SQVTM, ANQGSEA. CDR3: CSVGSSSGFMSSYEQYF. In DNA form, the CDR3 reads TGCAGCGTTGGATCGAGTAGCGGATTTATGAGCTCCTACGAGCAGTACTTC.

This chain joins TRBV7-6 and TRBJ2-2; TRBD1 matches 7 bases. V lost 1 base to trimming and J lost 2 bases; unmatched junction nucleotides: 7. The germline V gene has CDR1 SGHVS and CDR2 FNYEAQ. The CDR3 runs 17 residues. The CDR3 coding sequence is TGTGCCAGCAGCTTAGTGGTGAGGGGGCGTAACACCGGGGAGCTGTTTTTT. Translated: CASSLVVRGRNTGELFF.

The V gene is TRBV19, the J gene TRBJ2-1; 14 nucleotides match TRBD2. The CDR3 runs to 17 residues. Looked up from germline, CDR1 is LNHDA and CDR2 is SQIVND (reference sequence). The V and J ends lost 5 bases and 4 bases, in that order; junction bases with no gene match: 7. The CDR3 region is CASSVGLAGASYNEQFF. The CDR3 nucleotides are TGTGCCAGTAGTGTGGGACTAGCGGGAGCTTCTTACAATGAGCAGTTCTTC.

V usage is TRBV19 and J usage is TRBJ2-7, with D possibly TRBD1 on 6 matching bases. V lost 6 bases and J lost 3, with 12 bases in between. This CDR3 is built from 13 residues. Germline CDR1 LNHDA, CDR2 SQIVND (reference sequence). CDR3 residues: CASSEGVSYEQYF. The CDR3 bases are TGTGCCAGTAGCGAGGGGGTAAGCTACGAGCAGTACTTC.

This chain links TRBV2 with TRBJ2-7, with 11 positions matching TRBD2. The ends lost 2 bases at V and 2 bases at J; junction bases unmatched: 2. The CDR3 sequence is 15 residues long. Germline-derived CDR1 and CDR2 are SNHLY and FYNNEI. The CDR3 sequence is CASSEFSGRAYEQYF. CDR3 bases: TGTGCCAGCAGTGAATTTAGCGGGAGGGCCTACGAGCAGTACTTC.

The table lists this clone with a count of one. The gene calls are TRBV4-2 and TRBJ2-2; D perhaps matches TRBD2 (6 bases). The length of the CDR3 is 16 residues. CDR1 and CDR2 (germline): LGHNA, YNFKEQ. Trimming pared 0 bases from V and 6 bases from J, leaving 14 bases between. This CDR3 is CASSQDVGGRAGELFF. CDR3 in DNA: TGTGCCAGCAGCCAAGATGTGGGAGGCAGGGCCGGGGAGCTGTTTTTT.

Here the CDR3 DNA reads TGTGCCAGCAGTTTTTATCCGGGGGTGGGAGGTGGTAGACGGTTTGTAGACACAGATACGCAGTATTTT. It encodes CASSFYPGVGGGRRFVDTDTQYF. This chain uses TRBV28 with TRBJ2-3; TRBD2 is a possible D gene (6 bases). This CDR3 region has 23 residues. Between the trimmed V and J ends, which lost 3 bases and 2 bases, there was a span of 36 bases. CDR1 and CDR2 from the germline V gene are MDHEN and SYDVKM.

This rearrangement joins TRBV9 to TRBJ2-5, with 10 bases fitting TRBD2. The CDR3 contains 16 residues. CDR1 and CDR2 from the germline V gene are SGDLS and YYNGEE. The V gene end was trimmed by 0 bases and the J gene end by 3 bases; junction bases not matched to a gene: 5. CDR3 region: CASSVGLAGVEETQYF. The CDR3 coding sequence is TGTGCCAGCAGCGTAGGGCTAGCGGGAGTTGAAGAGACCCAGTACTTC.

This chain uses TRBV3-1 (or the pseudogene TRBV3-2) with TRBJ2-3, with D perhaps TRBD1 (6 bases). The CDR3 totals 14 residues. From germline, CDR1 is LGHDT and CDR2 YNNKEL (reference sequence). V shed 1 base and J shed 7 bases, with 12 bases lying between them. The CDR3, as DNA: TGTGCCAGCAGCCAAGGAGGGGGATCCTATACGCAGTATTTT. Translated: CASSQGGGSYTQYF.

The rearrangement links TRBV3-1 (or the pseudogene TRBV3-2) to TRBJ2-7, with D perhaps TRBD2 (5 bases). Trimming took off 1 base at V and 0 bases at J, with 10 bases between the two ends. CDR3 length: 15 residues. Per germline, CDR1 LGHDT and CDR2 YNNKEL (reference sequence). The CDR3 region is CASSQGTGSSYEQYF. Written as DNA, the CDR3 is TGTGCCAGCAGCCAAGGGACGGGATCCTCCTACGAGCAGTACTTC.

The chain has TRBV6-1 and TRBJ2-7, with 9 nucleotides matching TRBD2. Germline V gives CDR1 MNHNS, CDR2 SASEGT. The V and J ends lost 0 bases and 1 base, in that order; junction bases with no gene match: 1. CDR3 length equals 15 residues. CDR3 bases: TGTGCCAGCAGTGAAGCTAGCGGGAGTTCCTACGAGCAGTACTTC. Translated, it gives CASSEASGSSYEQYF.

The chain links TRBV6-2 or TRBV6-3 to TRBJ2-1; D gene uncertain. Trimming left V 6 bases short and J 0 bases short, with 15 bases between. Germline-derived CDR1 and CDR2 are MNHEY and SVGEGT. The CDR3 length is 16 residues. CDR3 amino acids: CASSSPRLSSYNEQFF. The CDR3 DNA sequence: TGTGCCAGCAGCTCACCTAGACTCTCCTCCTACAATGAGCAGTTCTTC.

The chain uses TRBV29-1 and TRBJ2-5; TRBD1 is a possible D gene (6 bases). Trimming took 6 bases from V and 2 from J, leaving 13 bases between them. The CDR3 contains 13 residues. Germline loops: CDR1 SQVTM, CDR2 ANQGSEA. The CDR3 bases are TGCAGCGTCAACCGGGACATTCAAGAGACCCAGTACTTC. It translates to CSVNRDIQETQYF.

V is TRBV3-1 (or the pseudogene TRBV3-2) and J is TRBJ2-7; no reliable D call. Trimming removed 1 base at V and 4 bases at J, with 14 bases between. The CDR3 is 15 amino acids. The germline gives CDR1 LGHDT, CDR2 YNNKEL (reference sequence). The CDR3 sequence is CASSQAWLQRYEQYF. The CDR3 coding sequence is TGTGCCAGCAGCCAAGCGTGGTTACAGAGATACGAGCAGTACTTC.

For the CDR3, the DNA is TGTGCCAGTAGTACCTCCCCTTGGACAGGGGGCGATTCACCCCTCCACTTT. Encoded protein: CASSTSPWTGGDSPLHF. The chain combines TRBV19 with TRBJ1-6; TRBD1 aligns across 11 bases. Looked up from germline, CDR1 is LNHDA and CDR2 is SQIVND (reference sequence). Unmatched junction bases numbered 10, after V lost 4 bases and J lost 8 bases. The CDR3 sequence is 17 residues long.

CDR3 loop: CASSQPGLVIRISYNEQFF. The CDR3 coding sequence is TGTGCCAGCAGCCAACCGGGACTAGTAATTCGAATCTCCTACAATGAGCAGTTCTTC. J is TRBJ2-1 and V is TRBV3-1 (or the pseudogene TRBV3-2), with 8 nucleotides matching TRBD2. The V segment lost 2 bases and the J segment 0 bases; nucleotides outside the gene matches: 12. The CDR3 extends over 19 amino acids. In germline, CDR1 is LGHDT, CDR2 YNNKEL (reference sequence).

This rearrangement joins TRBV19 to TRBJ1-2; 7 bases align to TRBD1. Germline assignment: CDR1 LNHDA and CDR2 SQIVND (reference sequence). J lost 4 bases, V lost 4 bases, and 12 bases had no gene match. The CDR3 contains 16 residues. Written as DNA, the CDR3 is TGTGCCAGTAGTACGCGACAGGGCGCGCCTAGCTATGGCTACACCTTC. Translation gives CASSTRQGAPSYGYTF.

The V and J genes are TRBV21-1 and TRBJ2-4; the DNA was not used to check the table's D call, TRBD2. TRBV21-1 is a pseudogene locus. The length of the CDR3 is 19 residues. CDR3 in DNA: TGTGCCAGCAGCCCCCCCAGTAGCGGGATCGTACTAGCCAAAAACATTCAGTACTTC. This translates into CASSPPSSGIVLAKNIQYF.

The chain employs TRBV9 and TRBJ2-1, with D possibly matching TRBD2 (6 bases). V was pared by 0 bases and J by 4 bases, with 11 bases between. The CDR3 has 15 residues. Germline loops: CDR1 SGDLS, CDR2 YYNGEE. This CDR3 is CASSVDGAGYNEQFF. In DNA, the CDR3 is TGTGCCAGCAGCGTAGATGGGGCGGGGTACAATGAGCAGTTCTTC.